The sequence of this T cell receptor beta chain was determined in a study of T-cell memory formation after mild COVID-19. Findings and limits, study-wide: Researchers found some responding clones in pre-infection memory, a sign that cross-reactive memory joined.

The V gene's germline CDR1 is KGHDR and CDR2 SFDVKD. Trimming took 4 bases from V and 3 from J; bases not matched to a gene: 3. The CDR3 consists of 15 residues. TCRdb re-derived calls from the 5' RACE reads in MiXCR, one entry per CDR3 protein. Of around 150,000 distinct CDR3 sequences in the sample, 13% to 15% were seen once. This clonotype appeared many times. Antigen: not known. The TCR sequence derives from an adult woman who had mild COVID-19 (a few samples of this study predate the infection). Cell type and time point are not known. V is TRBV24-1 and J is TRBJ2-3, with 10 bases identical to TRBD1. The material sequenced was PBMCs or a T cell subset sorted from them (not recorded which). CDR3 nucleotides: TGTGCCACCAGTGACCCGGGACAGGGGACAGATACGCAGTATTTT. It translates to CATSDPGQGTDTQYF.